Listed here are 17 T cell receptor beta chains from one sample, sequenced in a study of shared clonotypes between healthy human individuals. Assay used: immunoSEQ multiplex PCR; TCRdb lists only in-frame clones, some missing. This table holds about 770,000 clones, roughly 72% found once. Sequenced: memory CD4+ T cells sorted from blood. Subset indicated: CD45RA-negative fraction. These TCRs come from a woman between 25 and 40 years old in good health.

The V gene is TRBV4-2, the J gene TRBJ1-1; possibly TRBD1 for D (5 bases). CDR1 and CDR2 from the germline V gene are LGHNA and YNFKEQ. The ends were cut back, 3 bases at V and 4 bases at J, with 9 bases in the middle. CDR3 length equals 13 residues. CDR3 in amino acids: CASSQGVGTEAFF. As DNA, the CDR3 is TGTGCCAGCAGCCAGGGGGTTGGCACTGAAGCTTTCTTT.

The J gene is TRBJ2-3, the V gene TRBV15; unclear D gene. CDR1 and CDR2 from the germline V gene are LNHNV and YYDKDF (reference sequence). The V end was cut by 0 bases, the J end by 5 bases, with 3 bases between. The CDR3 consists of 12 residues. The CDR3 region has the DNA TGTGCCACCAGCAGAGATGAAGATACGCAGTATTTT. This codes for CATSRDEDTQYF.

This clone was recorded many times. This chain links TRBV10-3 with TRBJ1-2; D is unresolved. Germline-derived CDR1 and CDR2 are ENHRY and SYGVKD. The CDR3 totals 12 residues. With 4 bases removed from V and 2 bases from J, the gap between germline ends came to 5 bases. The CDR3 region has the DNA TGTGCCATCAGTGGAGAGAACTATGGCTACACCTTC. Its translation is CAISGENYGYTF.

This rearrangement joins TRBV5-4 to TRBJ2-7, with D perhaps being TRBD1 or TRBD2 (6 bases each). Germline CDR1 SGHNT, CDR2 YYREEE (reference sequence). There are 15 residues in the CDR3. V was pared by 0 bases and J by 4 bases, with 14 bases between. CDR3 bases: TGTGCCAGCAGCTTGGAACCGGGGGCGCAGTACGAGCAGTACTTC. This codes for CASSLEPGAQYEQYF. Full variable domain (rest looked up from reference TRBV5-4 and TRBJ2-7): ETGVTQSPTHLIKTRGQQVTLRCSSQSGHNTVSWYQQALGQGPQFIFQYYREEENGRGNFPPRFSGLQFPNYSSELNVNALELDDSALYLCASSLEPGAQYEQYFGPGTRLTVT.

This rearrangement joins TRBV27 to TRBJ1-3; TRBD1 is a possible D gene (6 bases). The ends were cut back, 4 bases at V and 11 bases at J, with 18 bases in the middle. Per germline, CDR1 MNHEY and CDR2 SMNVEV (reference sequence). CDR3 length equals 14 residues. For the CDR3, the DNA is TGTGCCAGCAGTTCCGATCATACAGGGCGACCCATATATTTT. As protein: CASSSDHTGRPIYF.

This sequence joins TRBV5-1 and TRBJ1-2; D might be TRBD1 (6 bases). Trimming removed 0 bases from V and 2 bases from J, with 14 bases in between. The CDR3 spans 16 residues. From germline, CDR1 is SGHRS and CDR2 YFSETQ. The CDR3, as DNA: TGCGCCAGCAGCTTGGCCCGGGACAAGTCAAACTATGGCTACACCTTC. The encoded protein is CASSLARDKSNYGYTF. Based on the CDR3 plus reference TRBV5-1 and TRBJ1-2, the full variable domain is KAGVTQTPRYLIKTRGQQVTLSCSPISGHRSVSWYQQTPGQGLQFLFEYFSETQRNKGNFPGRFSGRQFSNSRSEMNVSTLELGDSALYLCASSLARDKSNYGYTFGSGTRLTVV.

The chain is built from TRBV10-1 and TRBJ1-1; possible D gene TRBD1, 5 bases. Germline values: CDR1 WNHNN, CDR2 SYGVQD (reference sequence). The CDR3 totals 13 residues. V was trimmed by 4 bases and J by 6 bases, leaving 12 bases between them. CDR3 coding DNA: TGCGCCAGCAGTGCCGCAGGGAAGCCTGAAGCTTTCTTT. It encodes CASSAAGKPEAFF.

This chain connects TRBV5-5 to TRBJ1-5; 7 positions match TRBD1. Losses at the gene ends were 6 bases for V and 8 bases for J; bases not matched to a gene: 11. Germline CDR1 SGHKS, CDR2 YYEKEE (reference sequence). There are 14 residues in the CDR3. In nucleotides, the CDR3 is TGTGCCAGCACCATACAGGGGTTCGAGGAGCCCCAGCATTTT. Translated: CASTIQGFEEPQHF. Supplemented by reference TRBV5-5 and TRBJ1-5, the full variable domain reads DAGVTQSPTHLIKTRGQQVTLRCSPISGHKSVSWYQQVLGQGPQFIFQYYEKEERGRGNFPDRFSARQFPNYSSELNVNALLLGDSALYLCASTIQGFEEPQHFGDGTRLSIL.

The chain combines TRBV10-3 with TRBJ2-1, with D perhaps TRBD2 (5 bases). Germline lookup yields CDR1 ENHRY and CDR2 SYGVKD. This CDR3 is built from 12 residues. The V and J ends lost 1 base and 12 bases respectively, with 10 bases between them. This CDR3 reads CAISELASGQFF. The CDR3 bases are TGTGCCATCAGTGAGTTGGCAAGCGGGCAGTTCTTC.

This rearrangement joins TRBV6-5 to TRBJ2-7; 10 bases are a match to TRBD1. The V segment lost 7 bases and the J segment 5 bases; nucleotides outside the gene matches: 8. CDR1 is MNHEY and CDR2 is SVGAGI in the germline V gene. The CDR3 runs to 14 residues. CDR3 in DNA: TGTGCCAGCAAACCGAGGGACAGGGGAGACGAGCAGTACTTC. Residues: CASKPRDRGDEQYF.

This clone was seen many times. This chain connects TRBV9 to TRBJ2-3; D gene unclear. Germline CDR1 reads SGDLS; CDR2 reads YYNGEE. The V gene lost 4 bases and the J gene lost 0 bases, with 18 bases spanning the gap. The CDR3 spans 17 residues. The CDR3 spells CASSPYSTGTSTDTQYF. The CDR3 DNA is TGTGCCAGCAGCCCCTACTCGACTGGTACTAGCACAGATACGCAGTATTTT.

V is TRBV28 and J is TRBJ1-5; tentative D call: TRBD1 (5 bases). The CDR3 runs 15 residues. V lost 5 bases to trimming and J lost 2 bases, with 13 bases between them. CDR1 MDHEN and CDR2 SYDVKM come from the germline V gene. The CDR3 loop is CASSRGGEGNQPQHF. In DNA form, the CDR3 reads TGTGCCAGCAGTCGGGGGGGAGAGGGCAATCAGCCCCAGCATTTT.

This chain links TRBV14 with TRBJ1-1; no reliable D call. Trimming removed 0 bases from V and 3 bases from J, with 2 bases in between. The germline V gene has CDR1 SGHDN and CDR2 FVKESK. The CDR3 is 12 amino acids. The CDR3 region is CASSQDYTEAFF. CDR3 bases: TGTGCCAGCAGCCAAGACTACACTGAAGCTTTCTTT.

The table lists this clone with many counts. The chain couples TRBV2 to TRBJ2-1; D might be TRBD1 (6 bases). CDR1 is SNHLY, CDR2 FYNNEI, per germline. V dropped 0 bases and J dropped 5 bases, with 17 bases sitting between them. The length of the CDR3 is 17 residues. The CDR3 sequence: CASSEAGHSPGDNEQFF. The CDR3 DNA sequence: TGTGCCAGCAGTGAAGCGGGGCATAGTCCAGGGGACAATGAGCAGTTCTTC.

The V gene is TRBV5-5, the J gene TRBJ1-3, with 7 bases matching TRBD1. CDR3 length equals 14 residues. Germline trimming cut 4 bases from V and 8 bases from J; bases unmatched to any gene: 9. CDR1 and CDR2 from the germline V gene are SGHKS and YYEKEE (reference sequence). As DNA, the CDR3 is TGTGCCAGCAGCCAAAACAGGGGCGTGGACACCATATATTTT. As protein: CASSQNRGVDTIYF.

This CDR3 reads CASSQGPQGIYGYTF. DNA for the CDR3: TGCGCCAGCAGCCAAGGCCCACAGGGGATCTATGGCTACACCTTC. The gene calls are TRBV4-1 and TRBJ1-2; TRBD1 matches at 7 bases. CDR1 and CDR2 (germline): MGHRA, YSYEKL. The junction had 6 bases not matched to a gene; V was cut back by 1 base and J by 4 bases. The length of the CDR3 is 15 residues.

The V call is TRBV29-1, the J call TRBJ1-2; the match to TRBD1 covers 7 bases. This CDR3 contains 13 residues. Germline V gives CDR1 SQVTM, CDR2 ANQGSEA. V was clipped by 7 bases and J by 8 bases; unmatched bases: 13. CDR3 region: CSAGNDRVEGYTF. The CDR3 DNA is TGCAGCGCCGGGAACGACAGGGTGGAAGGCTACACCTTC.